The 21 T cell receptor beta chains given below trace back to one sample, sequenced in a study of human T cells and chemical hapten exposure. The time point denotes: patch test 1, 2 weeks after DPC sensitization. Treatment defined: therapeutic diphenylcyclopropenone sensitization with weekly scalp DPC. TCRdb itself ran the RACE reads through MiXCR, one entry per CDR3 protein. The repertoire holds 300,000 to 350,000 distinct CDR3 sequences, with approximately 6.3% as singletons. The sequenced sample was whole blood, obtained in connection with sensitization to the hapten diphenylcyclopropenone (DPC). The receptor source for this set is a woman aged 18-35 years with alopecia areata. Some clones in this sample may be carry-over from other donors' samples.

The sample holds many counts of this clonotype. The rearrangement uses TRBV20-1 and TRBJ2-3, with a weak D call TRBD2 (6 bases). The V gene lost 5 bases and the J gene lost 4 bases, with 13 bases spanning the gap. Germline CDR1 DFQATT, CDR2 SNEGSKA (reference sequence). The CDR3 covers 13 residues. CDR3 in amino acids: CSARESSADTQYF. The CDR3 nucleotides are TGCAGTGCTCGGGAGTCTAGCGCAGATACGCAGTATTTT.

In this sample, this clonotype turned up a few times. This sequence joins TRBV6-6 and TRBJ1-2; possible D gene TRBD1, 5 bases. Germline V gene sequence: CDR1 MNHNY, CDR2 SVGAGI (reference sequence). CDR3 length equals 13 residues. Trimming shortened V by 7 bases and J by 8 bases, and 17 bases separated the two germline ends. CDR3 bases: TGTGCCAGCACCGTACTGGGGGAGGGCGGCTACACCTTC. Protein: CASTVLGEGGYTF.

This clonotype was observed a handful of times. J is TRBJ1-5 and V is TRBV5-1, with unresolved D. Germline V gene lookup returns CDR1 SGHRS and CDR2 YFSETQ. V was cut by 0 bases and J by 1 base, with 8 bases left in between. The CDR3 has 15 amino acids. The CDR3 sequence is CASSLGDVSNQPQHF. CDR3 nucleotide sequence: TGCGCCAGCAGCTTGGGTGATGTCAGCAATCAGCCCCAGCATTTT.

The chain carries TRBV20-1 and TRBJ1-2; weak D call: TRBD1 (6 bases). Trimming removed 3 bases from V and 5 bases from J, with 10 bases in between. Germline V gene sequence: CDR1 DFQATT, CDR2 SNEGSKA (reference sequence). The CDR3 contains 12 residues. The CDR3 protein is CSASDRTYGYTF. The CDR3 bases are TGCAGTGCTAGTGACAGGACTTATGGCTACACCTTC.

This clonotype was detected a few times. The rearrangement uses TRBV7-2 and TRBJ1-1; tentatively, D is TRBD1 (5 bases). Germline CDR1 SGHTA, CDR2 FQGNSA. V lost 5 bases, J lost 4 bases, and 17 bases lay in between. CDR3 length: 15 residues. The CDR3 is CASSPPPAGTTEAFF. Here the CDR3 DNA reads TGTGCCAGCAGCCCCCCCCCGGCAGGGACCACTGAAGCTTTCTTT.

The chain recombines TRBV20-1 with TRBJ2-5; the match to TRBD2 covers 9 bases. The junction had 9 bases not matched to a gene; V was cut back by 5 bases and J by 2 bases. This CDR3 has 15 amino acids. Per the germline V gene, CDR1 is DFQATT and CDR2 is SNEGSKA (reference sequence). In nucleotides, the CDR3 is TGCAGTGCTTGCCTAGCGGGGTCTGGGCAAGAGACCCAGTACTTC. It encodes CSACLAGSGQETQYF.

This clonotype was recorded a few times. The chain employs TRBV5-1 and TRBJ2-1; TRBD1 is a possible D gene (6 bases). Trimming stripped 0 bases from V and 3 bases from J, with 10 bases between. Germline CDR1 and CDR2: SGHRS and YFSETQ. This CDR3 comprises 15 residues. CDR3 loop: CASSLGTEVYNEQFF. Written as DNA, the CDR3 is TGCGCCAGCAGCTTGGGGACAGAAGTCTACAATGAGCAGTTCTTC.

The chain links TRBV27 to TRBJ1-4, with 8 bases that match TRBD1. The CDR3 sequence is 15 residues long. CDR1 and CDR2 (germline): MNHEY, SMNVEV (reference sequence). The V segment lost 3 bases and the J segment 7 bases; nucleotides outside the gene matches: 7. The CDR3 sequence is CASSFVGQGGEKLFF. CDR3 bases: TGTGCCAGCAGTTTTGTCGGACAGGGAGGTGAAAAACTGTTTTTT.

This chain connects TRBV6-1 to TRBJ2-5; D tentatively reads TRBD1 or TRBD2 (5 bases each). The CDR3 contains 15 residues. The germline V gene has CDR1 MNHNS and CDR2 SASEGT. Trimming cost V 0 bases and J 5 bases, with 13 bases left between them. The CDR3 region has the DNA TGTGCCAGCAGTGAAGCATCAGGGCGGGTGGAGACCCAGTACTTC. Translating it yields CASSEASGRVETQYF.

V usage is TRBV2 and J usage is TRBJ2-1; TRBD2 matches at 8 bases. CDR1 SNHLY and CDR2 FYNNEI come from the germline V gene. There are 13 residues in the CDR3. V shed 8 bases, J shed 6 bases, and the junction held 6 bases outside the gene matches. The CDR3 loop is CASRGGWGNEQFF. CDR3 DNA: TGTGCCAGCCGGGGGGGATGGGGCAATGAGCAGTTCTTC.

At least ten counts were recorded for this clonotype. V is TRBV4-3 and J is TRBJ1-1; TRBD1 might be the D (5 bases). Per germline, CDR1 LGHNA and CDR2 YSLEER. Trimming took off 0 bases at V and 4 bases at J, with 12 bases between the two ends. This CDR3 is 15 amino acids long. In nucleotides, the CDR3 is TGCGCCAGCAGCCAAGATTTGGGGGTCGGCACTGAAGCTTTCTTT. This sequence encodes CASSQDLGVGTEAFF.

The CDR3 DNA reads TGTGCCAGCAGCTACGATTCCCGCTACACCTTC. This encodes CASSYDSRYTF. The chain carries TRBV5-6 and TRBJ1-2, with unresolved D. Germline lookup yields CDR1 SGHDT and CDR2 YYEEEE. The CDR3 is made up of 11 amino acids. V was cut by 3 bases and J by 9 bases, with 9 bases left in between.

This clonotype came up a few times. This chain joins TRBV4-3 and TRBJ2-3; TRBD2 might be the D (7 bases). Germline CDR1 is LGHNA and CDR2 is YSLEER. Trimming pared 2 bases from V and 3 bases from J, leaving 15 bases between. CDR3 size: 16 residues. This chain's CDR3 is CASSQLYGGPTDTQYF. DNA for the CDR3: TGCGCCAGCAGCCAACTTTACGGGGGGCCAACAGATACGCAGTATTTT.

The CDR3 is CSVLPPTGPYGYTF. In DNA form, the CDR3 reads TGCAGCGTGTTACCGCCGACAGGCCCCTATGGCTACACCTTC. This chain connects TRBV29-1 to TRBJ1-2; possibly TRBD1 for D (6 bases). V lost 6 bases and J 4 bases, leaving 18 bases between the germline ends. The CDR3 contains 14 residues. Looked up from germline, CDR1 is SQVTM and CDR2 is ANQGSEA.

This clonotype was recorded a few times. This chain connects TRBV20-1 to TRBJ2-7; 8 nucleotides match TRBD2. The CDR3 runs to 15 residues. V dropped 6 bases and J dropped 7; count of bases not matched to a gene: 17. Germline-derived CDR1 and CDR2 are DFQATT and SNEGSKA (reference sequence). The CDR3 spells CSARTGSGDTREQYF. The CDR3, as DNA: TGCAGTGCACGGACGGGTAGCGGGGATACTAGAGAGCAGTACTTC.

J is TRBJ2-1 and V is TRBV6-5, with TRBD1 matching over 7 bases. Germline V CDR1 and CDR2: MNHEY, SVGAGI. The junction had 7 bases not matched to a gene; V was cut back by 5 bases and J by 12 bases. The CDR3 has 12 amino acids. The CDR3 DNA sequence: TGTGCCAGCAGTCCAACAGGGGATGTGCAGTTCTTC. Residues: CASSPTGDVQFF.

This clonotype was detected many times. V and J are TRBV18 and TRBJ2-3; TRBD1 matches at 8 bases. Germline V gives CDR1 KGHSH, CDR2 LQKENI. The V and J ends lost 2 bases and 2 bases, in that order; junction bases with no gene match: 6. CDR3 length: 16 residues. DNA of the CDR3: TGTGCCAGCTCACCAATGACAGGGGTGCTCACAGATACGCAGTATTTT. Its translation: CASSPMTGVLTDTQYF.

The chain recombines TRBV3-1 with TRBJ2-1, with D unresolved. V was pared by 3 bases and J by 10 bases, with 7 bases between. Germline values: CDR1 LGHDT, CDR2 YNNKEL (reference sequence). CDR3 length: 11 residues. In nucleotides, the CDR3 is TGTGCCAGCAGCCATGGGGTGGAGCAGTTCTTC. It specifies CASSHGVEQFF.

This clonotype has only a few counts. The chain couples TRBV5-4 to TRBJ2-5; a weak D match, TRBD1 (5 bases). Germline loops: CDR1 SGHNT, CDR2 YYREEE (reference sequence). The CDR3 has 13 amino acids. Deletions cut 3 bases from V and 5 bases from J, with 11 bases between. The CDR3 DNA sequence: TGTGCCAGCAGCTCGTCCAGGGTTGAGACCCAGTACTTC. Its protein is CASSSSRVETQYF.

This clonotype has ten or more counts. The chain links TRBV7-2 to TRBJ1-2, with a weak D call TRBD1 (6 bases). The V and J ends lost 1 base and 1 base respectively, with 10 bases between them. The CDR3 contains 15 residues. The V gene's germline CDR1 is SGHTA and CDR2 FQGNSA. The CDR3 here is CASSLGGTNNYGYTF. The DNA of the CDR3 is TGTGCCAGCAGCTTAGGGGGGACAAATAACTATGGCTACACCTTC.

This clonotype came up many times. V is TRBV7-2 and J is TRBJ2-1; TRBD1 agrees at 10 bases. The V segment lost 3 bases and the J segment 3 bases; nucleotides outside the gene matches: 5. CDR1 and CDR2 (germline): SGHTA, FQGNSA. The CDR3 is 16 residues long. DNA for the CDR3: TGTGCCAGCAGCTTTTTTCGGGACAGGGGCTACAATGAGCAGTTCTTC. Translating it yields CASSFFRDRGYNEQFF.